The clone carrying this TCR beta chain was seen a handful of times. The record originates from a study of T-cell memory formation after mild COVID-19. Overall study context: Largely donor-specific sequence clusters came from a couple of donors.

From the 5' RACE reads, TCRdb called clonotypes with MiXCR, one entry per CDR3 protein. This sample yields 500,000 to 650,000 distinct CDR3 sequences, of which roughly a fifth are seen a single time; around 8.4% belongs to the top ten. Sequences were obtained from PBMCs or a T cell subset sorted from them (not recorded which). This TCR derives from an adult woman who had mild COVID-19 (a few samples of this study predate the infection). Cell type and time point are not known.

The CDR3: CASSHSGRALYNEQFF. The CDR3, as DNA: TGTGCCAGTAGTCATAGCGGGAGGGCCCTCTACAATGAGCAGTTCTTC. The chain couples TRBV19 to TRBJ2-1; TRBD2 matches at 11 bases. The CDR3 sequence is 16 residues long. Germline CDR1 reads LNHDA; CDR2 reads SQIVND (reference sequence). The J segment lost 3 bases and the V segment lost 5 bases, leaving 6 bases of the junction unmatched.